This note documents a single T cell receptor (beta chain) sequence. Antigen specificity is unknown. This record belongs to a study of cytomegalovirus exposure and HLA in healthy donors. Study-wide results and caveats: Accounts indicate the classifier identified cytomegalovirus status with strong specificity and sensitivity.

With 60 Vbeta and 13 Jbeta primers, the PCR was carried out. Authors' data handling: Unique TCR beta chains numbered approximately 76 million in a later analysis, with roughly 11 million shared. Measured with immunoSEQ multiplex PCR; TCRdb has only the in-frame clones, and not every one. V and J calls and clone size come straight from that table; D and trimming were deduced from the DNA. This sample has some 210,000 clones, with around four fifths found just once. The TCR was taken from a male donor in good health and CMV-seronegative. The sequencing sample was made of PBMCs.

Written as DNA, the CDR3 is TGTGCCAGCAGCTTATTACCAGGGGAAAGTACTGAAGCTTTCTTT. As protein: CASSLLPGESTEAFF. The chain recombines TRBV7-3 with TRBJ1-1; D perhaps matches TRBD1 (6 bases). The V end lost 2 bases, the J end lost 5 bases, and 15 bases lay between the germline ends. The CDR3 loop spans 15 amino acids. CDR1 and CDR2 from the germline V gene are SGHTA and FQGTGA.